These 26 T cell receptor beta chains share one sample of origin, sequenced in a study of CD8 T cells in Susac syndrome. RNA, at roughly 0.5 to 1 ug, was reverse transcribed with random hexamers. In TCRdb, the immunoSEQ multiplex PCR reads were re-called with MiXCR into one record per CDR3 protein. This table has about 210,000 distinct CDR3 sequences, 95% appearing once. Sequenced: CD4+ T cells from PBMCs. All receptors come from a human donor with multiple sclerosis.

The V and J genes are TRBV28 and TRBJ2-7; weak D call: TRBD1 (6 bases). V was trimmed by 7 bases and J by 4 bases, leaving 14 bases between them. This CDR3 is built from 13 residues. Looked up from germline, CDR1 is MDHEN and CDR2 is SYDVKM. The CDR3 sequence is CASTVGQGYEQYF. The CDR3 DNA is TGTGCCAGCACCGTGGGGCAGGGGTACGAGCAGTACTTC.

V usage is TRBV19 and J usage is TRBJ2-5, with 10 bases aligning to TRBD1. The CDR3 has 15 residues. CDR1 is LNHDA and CDR2 is SQIVND in the germline V gene (reference sequence). Trimming took 7 bases from V and 2 from J; bases not matched to a gene: 7. The CDR3 protein is CASTAPGQGQETQYF. Written as DNA, the CDR3 is TGTGCCAGTACCGCCCCGGGACAGGGGCAAGAGACCCAGTACTTC.

The chain couples TRBV15 to TRBJ1-1, with TRBD1 as a possible D gene (6 bases). Deletions cut 5 bases from V and 8 bases from J, with 21 bases between. The length of the CDR3 is 15 residues. Germline V gene sequence: CDR1 LNHNV, CDR2 YYDKDF (reference sequence). This CDR3 is CATSGGGPLSKEAFF. CDR3 DNA sequence: TGTGCCACCAGCGGGGGGGGCCCCCTGTCTAAGGAAGCTTTCTTT.

The CDR3 nucleotides read TGTGCCAGCAGTTCTCCGGGACTAGCGCTTAATGAGCAGTTCTTC. Translated, it gives CASSSPGLALNEQFF. The chain links TRBV6-6 to TRBJ2-1, with 10 bases fitting TRBD2. The CDR3 contains 15 residues. V shed 4 bases and J 7 bases; nucleotides not matched to a gene: 7. Germline V lookup: CDR1 MNHNY, CDR2 SVGAGI (reference sequence).

V gene TRBV5-1 combines with J gene TRBJ2-5; D unclear. Trimming shortened V by 0 bases and J by 3 bases, and 6 bases separated the two germline ends. This CDR3 spans 13 amino acids. Germline V CDR1 and CDR2: SGHRS, YFSETQ. The CDR3 nucleotides read TGCGCCAGCAGCTTGGGTAAAGAAGAGACCCAGTACTTC. It yields the protein CASSLGKEETQYF.

The chain recombines TRBV5-1 with TRBJ2-5; a weak D match, TRBD2 (6 bases). This CDR3 contains 16 residues. Germline V gene data show CDR1 as SGHRS and CDR2 as YFSETQ. With 0 bases removed from V and 2 bases from J, the gap between germline ends came to 14 bases. The CDR3 loop is CASSLAGSRGQETQYF. CDR3 DNA sequence: TGCGCCAGCAGCTTGGCCGGGAGTAGGGGACAAGAGACCCAGTACTTC. Supplemented by reference TRBV5-1 and TRBJ2-5, the full variable domain reads KAGVTQTPRYLIKTRGQQVTLSCSPISGHRSVSWYQQTPGQGLQFLFEYFSETQRNKGNFPGRFSGRQFSNSRSEMNVSTLELGDSALYLCASSLAGSRGQETQYFGPGTRLLVL.

The table lists this clonotype with a count of one. The chain employs TRBV20-1 and TRBJ2-4, with TRBD2 matching 8 bases. V lost 1 base to trimming and J lost 4 bases; unmatched junction nucleotides: 6. CDR1 is DFQATT and CDR2 is SNEGSKA in the germline V gene (reference sequence). This CDR3 is built from 15 residues. The CDR3 reads CSARVDGTSKNIQYF. The CDR3 DNA reads TGCAGTGCTAGAGTGGACGGGACTAGTAAAAACATTCAGTACTTC.

The CDR3 sequence is CASSVTGGAVDLYEQYF. In DNA, the CDR3 is TGTGCCAGCAGCGTAACTGGTGGGGCGGTAGACCTCTACGAGCAGTACTTC. This sequence joins TRBV9 and TRBJ2-7; tentatively, D is TRBD1 (5 bases). The CDR3 spans 17 residues. Between the trimmed V and J ends, which lost 1 base and 3 bases, there was a span of 20 bases. Germline loops: CDR1 SGDLS, CDR2 YYNGEE.

J is TRBJ2-5 and V is TRBV14; D unclear. CDR3 size: 12 residues. V lost 1 base and J lost 7, with 7 bases in between. The germline V gene has CDR1 SGHDN and CDR2 FVKESK. The CDR3 loop reads CASSQVDGTQYF. The CDR3 DNA follows: TGTGCCAGCAGCCAAGTTGATGGGACCCAGTACTTC. The variable domain in full, completed from reference TRBV14 and TRBJ2-5, reads EAGVTQFPSHSVIEKGQTVTLRCDPISGHDNLYWYRRVMGKEIKFLLHFVKESKQDESGMPNNRFLAERTGGTYSTLKVQPAELEDSGVYFCASSQVDGTQYFGPGTRLLVL.

This clonotype was found once. The chain has TRBV7-9 and TRBJ1-5; D unresolved. The CDR3 loop spans 14 amino acids. V was clipped by 5 bases and J by 0 bases, with 8 bases between them. The germline V gene encodes CDR1 SEHNR and CDR2 FQNEAQ (reference sequence). The CDR3 protein is CASSPYGSNQPQHF. In DNA, the CDR3 is TGTGCCAGCAGCCCTTATGGTAGCAATCAGCCCCAGCATTTT.

The V gene is TRBV24-1, the J gene TRBJ1-1; D unclear. Germline V gene lookup returns CDR1 KGHDR and CDR2 SFDVKD. V lost 6 bases and J 4 bases, leaving 20 bases between the germline ends. The CDR3 loop spans 16 amino acids. Here the CDR3 DNA reads TGTGCCACCAGTAACACGGAAAGGGATTGGACCACTGAAGCTTTCTTT. Amino acid sequence: CATSNTERDWTTEAFF.

This chain uses TRBV20-1 with TRBJ2-3; D is possibly TRBD2 (5 bases). This CDR3 spans 16 amino acids. CDR1 DFQATT and CDR2 SNEGSKA come from the germline V gene (reference sequence). Trimming removed 1 base at V and 0 bases at J, with 14 bases between. CDR3 in DNA: TGCAGTGCTAGAGGTCTACTAGGAGGTAGCACAGATACGCAGTATTTT. Its protein product is CSARGLLGGSTDTQYF.

V and J are TRBV12-5 and TRBJ2-1, with 9 nucleotides matching TRBD1. Trimming at V came to 5 bases and at J to 4 bases, leaving 3 bases not matched to a gene. Germline V gene lookup returns CDR1 LGHNT and CDR2 FRNRAP. The CDR3 is 14 residues long. The CDR3 here is CASGPGQGYNEQFF. In DNA form, the CDR3 reads TGTGCTAGTGGTCCGGGACAGGGTTACAATGAGCAGTTCTTC. Full variable domain (outside the CDR3, taken from reference TRBV12-5 and TRBJ2-1): DARVTQTPRHKVTEMGQEVTMRCQPILGHNTVFWYRQTMMQGLELLAYFRNRAPLDDSGMPKDRFSAEMPDATLATLKIQPSEPRDSAVYFCASGPGQGYNEQFFGPGTRLTVL.

V gene TRBV4-1 combines with J gene TRBJ2-2, with a tentative D call TRBD1 (6 bases). This CDR3 has 15 residues. Trimming cost V 0 bases and J 6 bases, with 11 bases left between them. The germline V gene has CDR1 MGHRA and CDR2 YSYEKL. The CDR3 sequence is CASSQDRTAPGELFF. CDR3 in DNA: TGCGCCAGCAGCCAAGATAGGACAGCTCCCGGGGAGCTGTTTTTT.

This chain joins TRBV4-2 and TRBJ2-7; no reliable D call. CDR3 length: 14 residues. The germline gives CDR1 LGHNA, CDR2 YNFKEQ. The germline V and J ends were trimmed by 4 bases and 2 bases, with 12 bases remaining between them. The CDR3 sequence: CASSPRTEPYEQYF. In nucleotides, the CDR3 is TGTGCCAGCAGCCCTCGGACCGAGCCCTACGAGCAGTACTTC.

The V and J genes are TRBV7-9 and TRBJ2-1; the match to TRBD2 covers 13 bases. Germline CDR1 SEHNR, CDR2 FQNEAQ (reference sequence). The CDR3 has 18 residues. J gave up 3 bases and V 5 bases, and 10 bases lay outside the gene matches. The CDR3 loop is CASSTQGLAGSSYNEQFF. CDR3 bases: TGTGCCAGCAGCACCCAGGGACTAGCGGGATCCAGCTACAATGAGCAGTTCTTC.

In its sample, this clonotype was seen a few times. The chain uses TRBV12-3 or TRBV12-4 and TRBJ1-2; 7 bases match TRBD1. V gave up 7 bases and J gave up 3 bases; unmatched junction bases: 11. The CDR3 has 15 amino acids. The CDR3 is CASTPYRGSDYGYTF. The CDR3 DNA reads TGTGCCAGCACCCCATACAGGGGATCAGACTATGGCTACACCTTC.

V and J are TRBV10-3 and TRBJ2-1, with D possibly being TRBD1 or TRBD2 (6 bases each). Germline V gene data show CDR1 as ENHRY and CDR2 as SYGVKD. The V and J ends lost 0 bases and 8 bases respectively, with 20 bases between them. This CDR3 has 17 residues. CDR3 DNA sequence: TGTGCCATCAGTGAGTCGAGCTCTGGGGGGCACAAGTATGAGCAGTTCTTC. It yields the protein CAISESSSGGHKYEQFF.

The J gene is TRBJ1-6, the V gene TRBV4-1, with 7 bases aligning to TRBD1. The CDR3 spans 14 residues. In germline, CDR1 is MGHRA, CDR2 YSYEKL. The trim removed 2 bases at V and 10 bases at J, leaving 5 bases unmatched. CDR3 region: CASSQRQGESPLHF. CDR3 coding DNA: TGCGCCAGCAGCCAAAGACAGGGCGAATCACCCCTCCACTTT.

This CDR3 is CAWPAKGNTNEQFF. The CDR3 bases are TGTGCCTGGCCGGCGAAGGGTAACACCAATGAGCAGTTCTTC. The chain recombines TRBV30 with TRBJ2-1, with D unclear. The V end lost 5 bases, the J end lost 6 bases, and 17 bases lay between the germline ends. CDR3 length: 14 amino acids. Germline loops: CDR1 GTSNPN, CDR2 SVGIG (reference sequence).

The chain employs TRBV4-2 and TRBJ2-1; D perhaps matches TRBD2 (5 bases). Between the trimmed V and J ends, which lost 8 bases and 0 bases, there was a span of 8 bases. The length of the CDR3 is 13 residues. Per germline, CDR1 LGHNA and CDR2 YNFKEQ. This chain's CDR3 is CASRRFSYNEQFF. The DNA for the CDR3 is TGTGCCAGCCGGAGGTTCTCCTACAATGAGCAGTTCTTC.

This clonotype was seen only once. The CDR3, as DNA: TGCGCCAGCAGCATAGACAGGGATGGCGGCTACACCTTC. Translating it yields CASSIDRDGGYTF. This chain connects TRBV5-1 to TRBJ1-2, with 7 bases that match TRBD1. The CDR3 loop spans 13 amino acids. The V gene's germline CDR1 is SGHRS and CDR2 YFSETQ. V shed 4 bases, J shed 8 bases, and the junction held 8 bases outside the gene matches.

The chain uses TRBV3-1 and TRBJ1-2; D gene ambiguous. CDR3 length equals 13 residues. Germline lookup yields CDR1 LGHDT and CDR2 YNNKEL (reference sequence). Trimming removed 2 bases at V and 0 bases at J, with 4 bases between. CDR3: CASSQQANYGYTF. Here the CDR3 DNA reads TGTGCCAGCAGCCAACAAGCTAACTATGGCTACACCTTC.

The rearrangement uses TRBV5-4 and TRBJ2-3; weak D call: TRBD2 (5 bases). Trimming removed 4 bases at V and 2 bases at J, with 17 bases between. There are 16 residues in the CDR3. The germline gives CDR1 SGHNT, CDR2 YYREEE (reference sequence). In DNA form, the CDR3 reads TGTGCCAGCAGCCCCCGAGTTGGTAGCGTCACAGATACGCAGTATTTT. Translating it yields CASSPRVGSVTDTQYF.

This chain uses TRBV15 with TRBJ2-3, with D unclear. V lost 0 bases to trimming and J lost 3 bases, with 1 base between them. Germline loops: CDR1 LNHNV, CDR2 YYDKDF (reference sequence). There are 12 residues in the CDR3. CDR3 amino acids: CATSRETDTQYF. The CDR3 nucleotides are TGTGCCACCAGCAGAGAAACAGATACGCAGTATTTT.

The rearrangement links TRBV6-5 to TRBJ2-3; 8 nucleotides line up with TRBD1. Germline V gene data show CDR1 as MNHEY and CDR2 as SVGAGI. The CDR3 extends over 20 amino acids. With 2 bases clipped from V and 4 bases from J, the junction kept 20 bases outside the gene matches. The CDR3 bases are TGTGCCAGCAGTTACCGTGCAGGGGGCGCGTCGGGAGACGTAGCAGATACGCAGTATTTT. Amino acid sequence: CASSYRAGGASGDVADTQYF.